This T cell receptor beta chain was identified during a study of blood T cell repertoires in COVID-19 (dated by TCRdb to 2019 to 2021). Study-level background: Samples covering the acute and convalescent phases of COVID-19 were provided by collaborators in the United States, Italy and Spain. A de-identified subject ID, COVID-19 status, age in years and sex were almost always included in the sample metadata. The dataset comprised deeply sampled blood TCRbeta repertoires from subjects exposed to, actively infected with, or recovered from COVID-19. A freely available public database, intended as a resource for researchers studying the immune response to SARS-CoV-2, is where the repertoires were released. The material from the prospective study consisted of cDNA or gDNA derived from T cells, B-cell-depleted T cells, or PBMCs. The samples were drawn from two sources: the first 160 participants of the ongoing ImmuneRACE study, and about 1,300 subjects contributed by 6 global collaborators. Where available, HLA class I and class II types were obtained from metadata supplied by the sample provider rather than from assay-based typing.

With regard to this clone: Its antigen specificity is not known. Qualities for individual bases were not recorded, and no much larger clone is one base off.

CDR1 and CDR2, per the germline V gene, are MNHEY and SVGAGI. The CDR3 runs 14 amino acids, cysteine and phenylalanine included. The only DNA kept is the CDR3, 42 bases in frame from the first base. Trimming takes 6 bases off V and 4 bases off J; junction bases not matched to a gene: 7. TCRbeta CDR3 regions were amplified from genomic DNA using the immunoSEQ Assay, a bias-controlled multiplex PCR. The study's own analysis went as follows. The number of nucleated cells in each sample was estimated by amplification of reference gene primers within the assay. To quantify the absolute abundance of each unique TCRbeta CDR3 rearrangement, sequence reads were collapsed and filtered. Productive Simpson clonality was computed per sample as the square root of Simpson's diversity index over productive rearrangements. This is the immuneACCESS table as TCRdb keeps it, with only in-frame sequences that have V and J called. A part of the clones is gone; compared with another copy, unresolved V genes explain less than half, and the rest is unexplained. From that table come the V and J calls and clone size; the DNA was used to work out D and trimming. The sample table shows 110,000 or so clones, and approximately 81% are seen once. The ten largest make up roughly 1.5% of the sample.

Each collaborating institution followed its own protocols to collect whole blood in K2EDTA tubes. For TCRbeta analysis, collaborator samples were shipped as frozen whole blood, as isolated PBMCs, or as DNA extracted from either sample type. General conclusions and limits of the study: Clinical and demographic metadata were provided uncurated, with the amount varying by source and participant.

This clonotype originated in a man aged 45 to 65 with acute or convalescent COVID-19. Sequencing was done on a sample of peripheral blood. The chain couples TRBV6-5 to TRBJ1-1; 8 bases in between match TRBD1. This receptor carries the CDR3 CASSPGGLGTEAFF. The nucleotide sequence is given as TGTGCCAGCAGCCCAGGGGGCCTGGGCACTGAAGCTTTCTTT.